The 14 T cell receptor beta chains below come from one sample, sequenced in a study of blood T cells in healthy people across ages. A second PCR of roughly 7 to 11 cycles used a sample-barcoded 5' primer and a J-beta primer mix. TCRdb itself ran the 5' RACE reads through MiXCR, one entry per CDR3 protein. The sample carries approximately 780,000 distinct CDR3 sequences, around a quarter recorded once. This sample was shared with a second study, whose subject was T cells of mothers and their children.

Sequenced sample: blood. All receptors derive from a boy between 5 and 17 years old in good health.

This clonotype was seen a few times. The J gene is TRBJ2-2, the V gene TRBV11-2; tentative D call: TRBD2 (5 bases). The CDR3 runs to 15 residues. With 6 bases removed from V and 6 bases from J, the gap between germline ends came to 17 bases. CDR1 and CDR2 (germline): SGHAT, FQNNGV. The CDR3 DNA is TGTGCCAGCAGTCCGCTCCGGGGTCGTGCCGGGGAGCTGTTTTTT. Its protein is CASSPLRGRAGELFF.

This clonotype was seen more than once but under ten times. The chain recombines TRBV6-1 with TRBJ2-5, with no clear D. The DNA end lines up better with TRBJ2-1; the J call may be wrong. The germline V gene encodes CDR1 MNHNS and CDR2 SASEGT. The CDR3 has 12 residues. The CDR3 here is CASSPRDNEQFF. The CDR3 DNA reads as TGTGCCAGCAGTCCTAGGGACAATGAGCAGTTCTTC.

A few counts support this clonotype. The V gene is TRBV7-6, the J gene TRBJ2-5, with 10 bases lining up with TRBD2. V gave up 3 bases and J gave up 5 bases; unmatched junction bases: 9. This CDR3 is 16 amino acids long. CDR1 and CDR2 from the germline V gene are SGHVS and FNYEAQ. CDR3 nucleotides: TGTGCCAGCAGCTTCCTCCCACTAGCGGGGCAGGAGACCCAGTACTTC. Amino acids: CASSFLPLAGQETQYF.

The chain carries TRBV30 and TRBJ2-7; a weak D match, TRBD2 (6 bases). V lost 0 bases to trimming and J lost 0 bases, with 12 bases between them. Germline V lookup: CDR1 GTSNPN, CDR2 SVGIG (reference sequence). The CDR3 consists of 15 residues. CDR3: CAWSVRDFSSYEQYF. For the CDR3, the DNA is TGTGCCTGGAGTGTACGGGACTTCAGCTCCTACGAGCAGTACTTC.

There are a few counts of this clonotype. This chain uses TRBV19 with TRBJ2-5, with D possibly being TRBD1 or TRBD2 (6 bases each). The CDR3 consists of 15 residues. Germline CDR1 reads LNHDA; CDR2 reads SQIVND (reference sequence). V was shortened by 1 base and J by 3 bases, with 12 bases between the two germline ends. Written as DNA, the CDR3 is TGTGCCAGTAGTATAGCGGGGGCAGGGGAAGAGACCCAGTACTTC. This sequence encodes CASSIAGAGEETQYF. Full variable domain (outside the CDR3, taken from reference TRBV19 and TRBJ2-5): DGGITQSPKYLFRKEGQNVTLSCEQNLNHDAMYWYRQDPGQGLRLIYYSQIVNDFQKGDIAEGYSVSREKKESFPLTVTSAQKNPTAFYLCASSIAGAGEETQYFGPGTRLLVL.

The chain uses TRBV5-1 and TRBJ2-1; 7 positions match TRBD1. CDR3 length equals 16 residues. Per the germline V gene, CDR1 is SGHRS and CDR2 is YFSETQ. The V and J ends lost 0 bases and 4 bases, in that order; junction bases with no gene match: 7. Here the CDR3 DNA reads TGCGCCAGCAGCTTGGGTCCGGGACAGACTTACAATGAGCAGTTCTTC. Translating it yields CASSLGPGQTYNEQFF.

This clonotype was detected only a few times. The chain uses TRBV2 and TRBJ2-1; TRBD2 is a possible D gene (6 bases). The J call may be in error: the DNA end matches TRBJ2-5 better. The CDR3 contains 13 residues. In germline, CDR1 is SNHLY, CDR2 FYNNEI. CDR3 sequence (DNA): TGTGCCAGTGCCGGGGGACCCCAAGAGACCCAGTACTTC. Encoded protein: CASAGGPQETQYF.

This clonotype was seen only a few times. The chain has TRBV5-1 and TRBJ2-5, with D uncertain. The V gene's germline CDR1 is SGHRS and CDR2 YFSETQ. This CDR3 is built from 14 residues. The V gene lost 4 bases and the J gene lost 1 base, with 11 bases spanning the gap. CDR3 in amino acids: CASSQLFPQETQYF. In DNA form, the CDR3 reads TGCGCCAGCAGCCAGCTGTTTCCCCAAGAGACCCAGTACTTC.

This clonotype has just a few counts. The junction and the germline gene differ at one end; a read error may be behind it. The chain employs TRBV11-1 and TRBJ2-5; no clear D gene. There are 13 residues in the CDR3. CDR1 is SGHAT and CDR2 is FQDESV in the germline V gene (reference sequence). CDR3 region: CASSPQPKETRYF. The CDR3 region has the DNA TGTGCCAGCAGCCCACAACCGAAAGAGACCCGGTACTTC.

This clonotype was seen a few times. The rearrangement links TRBV12-3 or TRBV12-4 to TRBJ1-2; no definite D call. Trimming took 8 bases from V and 8 from J, leaving 15 bases between them. The CDR3 consists of 12 residues. The CDR3 spells CASSFPGSGYTF. CDR3 DNA sequence: TGTGCCAGCTCTTTTCCGGGGTCGGGCTACACCTTC.

V usage is TRBV12-3 or TRBV12-4 and J usage is TRBJ2-1; TRBD1 aligns across 9 bases. With 6 bases clipped from V and 5 bases from J, the junction kept 11 bases outside the gene matches. CDR3 length equals 16 residues. The CDR3 reads CASSPPRDRVNNEQFF. DNA of the CDR3: TGTGCCAGCAGCCCTCCCCGGGACAGGGTCAACAATGAGCAGTTCTTC.

This clonotype was seen a handful of times. The genes are TRBV18 and TRBJ1-1, with D possibly TRBD1 on 6 matching bases. The V end was cut by 3 bases, the J end by 6 bases, with 11 bases between. The CDR3 spans 13 residues. The germline gives CDR1 KGHSH, CDR2 LQKENI. CDR3 protein: CASSPWGGAEAFF. Written as DNA, the CDR3 is TGTGCCAGCTCACCGTGGGGGGGCGCTGAAGCTTTCTTT.

This chain connects TRBV7-2 to TRBJ2-3, with 10 positions matching TRBD2. Germline V gene data show CDR1 as SGHTA and CDR2 as FQGNSA. The CDR3 is made up of 17 amino acids. V dropped 2 bases and J dropped 5; count of bases not matched to a gene: 10. CDR3 amino acids: CASSLSPGLAGVDTQYF. CDR3 sequence (DNA): TGTGCCAGCAGCTTATCCCCTGGGCTAGCGGGGGTAGATACGCAGTATTTT.

This clonotype was detected ten times or more. This chain joins TRBV3-1 and TRBJ1-1; unclear D gene. The germline CDR1 and CDR2 sequences are LGHDT and YNNKEL (reference sequence). The CDR3 is 15 amino acids. Trimming pared 3 bases from V and 2 bases from J, leaving 13 bases between. CDR3 sequence: CASSQFLQQNTEAFF. CDR3 in DNA: TGTGCCAGCAGCCAGTTCCTTCAACAAAACACTGAAGCTTTCTTT.